This TCR beta chain is drawn from a study of OX40 agonist ivuxolimab in advanced cancers. In the study overall: At 65% to 85% male, the cohort had a mean age of 60 years, ranging from about 20 to 90.

Systemic immunosuppression or a history of autoimmune disease excluded patients. TCRdb's table, derived via immunoSEQ multiplex PCR, lists solely in-frame clones and lacks some. The sample has 90,000 to 100,000 clones, around 96% seen once; the top ten hold around 2%. A single count supports this clone. Its specificity is unknown. Notes on the study in general: The study did not work out the antigen specificity of the expanded peripheral T cells. More expanded clones were found, on average, in CD8+ than in CD4+ T cells.

The starting material was CD4+ or CD8+ T cells sorted from blood, obtained in a trial of the OX40 agonist ivuxolimab. This receptor was taken from an adult with an advanced solid tumor such as melanoma, head and neck, liver or kidney cancer.

The CDR3 sequence: CASSTRDRGADTQYF. In nucleotides, the CDR3 is TGTGCCAGCAGCACCCGGGACAGGGGCGCAGATACGCAGTATTTT. J is TRBJ2-3 and V is TRBV7-9, with 10 bases fitting TRBD1. Germline-derived CDR1 and CDR2 are SEHNR and FQNEAQ (reference sequence). V lost 5 bases and J lost 4; bases outside the gene matches: 6. The CDR3 runs to 15 residues.